Each of the 30 T cell receptor beta chains below was sequenced from the same sample in a study of early T cells in non-severe SARS-CoV-2 infection. TCRdb recomputed calls from the 5' RACE reads with MiXCR, one row per CDR3 protein. The data hold about 39,000 distinct CDR3 sequences, with roughly 5% observed a single time. Source material: whole blood. Source of these receptors: an adult who was a healthcare worker with PCR-confirmed SARS-CoV-2 infection or an uninfected control (not recorded which).

This clonotype showed up just a few times. The rearrangement links TRBV4-1 to TRBJ1-2; D gene uncertain. The V end lost 0 bases, the J end lost 6 bases, and 14 bases lay between the germline ends. The CDR3 is 15 residues long. Germline assignment: CDR1 MGHRA and CDR2 YSYEKL. CDR3 sequence reads: CASSQDFVTSDGYTF. The DNA of the CDR3 is TGCGCCAGCAGCCAAGATTTTGTAACATCAGATGGCTACACCTTC.

By its share, this clonotype is medium-sized. The CDR3 DNA sequence: TGTGCCAGCAGCCCCCATTTCCGGACAGGGCTTACCGGGGAGCTGTTTTTT. Amino acid sequence: CASSPHFRTGLTGELFF. The gene calls are TRBV7-2 and TRBJ2-2, with TRBD1 matching 8 bases. V was pared by 5 bases and J by 5 bases, with 13 bases of the junction left unmatched. CDR1 is SGHTA and CDR2 is FQGNSA in the germline V gene. CDR3 length: 17 amino acids.

This sequence joins TRBV18 and TRBJ2-1, with 14 bases lining up with TRBD2. With V trimmed by 1 base and J by 4 bases, 6 bases remained unmatched. CDR1 is KGHSH, CDR2 LQKENI, per germline. CDR3 length equals 18 residues. The CDR3 coding sequence is TGTGCCAGCTCACCACTCGGGACTAGCGGGGGCCCATACAATGAGCAGTTCTTC. It is translated as CASSPLGTSGGPYNEQFF.

This clonotype counts as medium-sized. This sequence joins TRBV19 and TRBJ1-5, with 9 bases lining up with TRBD1. The CDR3 has 15 residues. V was pared by 6 bases and J by 4 bases, with 7 bases of the junction left unmatched. Germline V gene lookup returns CDR1 LNHDA and CDR2 SQIVND (reference sequence). The CDR3 DNA is TGTGCCAGTAGAAGTACAGGACAGGGGAATCAGCCCCAGCATTTT. As protein: CASRSTGQGNQPQHF.

The rearrangement joins TRBV2 to TRBJ1-2; D unresolved. Trimming took off 7 bases at V and 5 bases at J, with 11 bases between the two ends. Germline loops: CDR1 SNHLY, CDR2 FYNNEI. The CDR3 has 12 residues. CDR3 nucleotide sequence: TGTGCCAGCACGTTAGCCCTTTATGGCTACACCTTC. It specifies CASTLALYGYTF.

This clonotype was seen a handful of times. The rearrangement links TRBV3-1 to TRBJ2-1; D unresolved. CDR1 LGHDT and CDR2 YNNKEL come from the germline V gene (reference sequence). The CDR3 consists of 13 residues. Deletions cut 4 bases from V and 6 bases from J, with 10 bases between. CDR3 sequence reads: CASSLGVLNEQFF. In nucleotides, the CDR3 is TGTGCCAGCAGCCTTGGGGTCCTCAATGAGCAGTTCTTC.

This clonotype was counted many times. The J gene is TRBJ1-1, the V gene TRBV6-6, with 8 positions matching TRBD1. V trimming: 5 bases; J trimming: 5 bases; junction bases outside the gene matches: 10. Germline V gene sequence: CDR1 MNHNY, CDR2 SVGAGI (reference sequence). This CDR3 contains 15 residues. This CDR3 is CASSDPPGGETEAFF. In DNA form, the CDR3 reads TGTGCCAGCAGTGACCCCCCAGGGGGCGAGACTGAAGCTTTCTTT.

This clonotype appeared many times. This rearrangement joins TRBV11-2 to TRBJ1-2; 9 positions agree with TRBD1. This CDR3 comprises 13 residues. Trimming removed 5 bases from V and 4 bases from J; junction bases left unmatched: 2. From germline, CDR1 is SGHAT and CDR2 FQNNGV. The CDR3 DNA sequence: TGTGCCAGCAGCGCGGACAGGGGCTATGGCTACACCTTC. Its protein product is CASSADRGYGYTF.

This clonotype has a handful of counts. J is TRBJ2-3 and V is TRBV5-1, with no clear D. This CDR3 is 14 amino acids long. Between the trimmed V and J ends, which lost 4 bases and 1 base, there was a span of 10 bases. Germline loops: CDR1 SGHRS, CDR2 YFSETQ. The CDR3 region has the DNA TGCGCCAGCAGCCTAGGAATCGGCACAGATACGCAGTATTTT. Protein product: CASSLGIGTDTQYF.

This clonotype was seen a handful of times. This CDR3 reads CASSLSAGTSEFF. Written as DNA, the CDR3 is TGTGCCAGCAGCTTATCTGCCGGGACTTCTGAGTTCTTC. V gene TRBV7-9 combines with J gene TRBJ2-1; possible D gene TRBD2, 6 bases. Trimming took 2 bases from V and 14 from J, leaving 16 bases between them. The CDR3 length is 13 residues. The V gene's germline CDR1 is SEHNR and CDR2 FQNEAQ (reference sequence).

Written as DNA, the CDR3 is TGCAGCGTTGATCCGGGACAGTACACAGATACGCAGTATTTT. Translation: CSVDPGQYTDTQYF. The chain carries TRBV29-1 and TRBJ2-3, with TRBD1 matching over 7 bases. Germline assignment: CDR1 SQVTM and CDR2 ANQGSEA. The V and J ends lost 3 bases and 2 bases, in that order; junction bases with no gene match: 5. The CDR3 extends over 14 amino acids.

There are many counts of this clonotype. The chain is built from TRBV3-1 and TRBJ1-4; 7 positions agree with TRBD1. Per the germline V gene, CDR1 is LGHDT and CDR2 is YNNKEL (reference sequence). CDR3 length: 15 residues. The V and J ends lost 0 bases and 8 bases, in that order; junction bases with no gene match: 6. In nucleotides, the CDR3 is TGTGCCAGCAGCCAAGACCTCCGGGACAGCGAAAAACTGTTTTTT. Its protein product is CASSQDLRDSEKLFF.

In its sample, this clonotype was seen many times. The V gene is TRBV10-3, the J gene TRBJ1-1; D is possibly TRBD1 (6 bases). The CDR3 spans 13 residues. CDR1 and CDR2 from the germline V gene are ENHRY and SYGVKD. Trimming left V 6 bases short and J 1 base short, with 9 bases between. This CDR3 is CAISQTGNTEAFF. DNA for the CDR3: TGTGCCATCAGCCAGACAGGGAACACTGAAGCTTTCTTT.

This clonotype was seen a handful of times. The chain has TRBV10-3 and TRBJ2-3, with D perhaps matching TRBD2 (6 bases). The CDR3 length is 13 residues. Germline V gene lookup returns CDR1 ENHRY and CDR2 SYGVKD. With 8 bases removed from V and 1 base from J, the gap between germline ends came to 10 bases. CDR3 amino acids: CAISGLRTDTQYF. In DNA form, the CDR3 reads TGTGCCATCTCGGGACTTCGCACAGATACGCAGTATTTT.

This clonotype was observed a few times. The CDR3 DNA is TGTGCCAGCAGTGAAGCTGGGCAGATACTAGCCGTAAACCAAGAGACCCAGTACTTC. It is translated as CASSEAGQILAVNQETQYF. The V gene is TRBV6-1, the J gene TRBJ2-5, with TRBD2 as a possible D gene (6 bases). V lost 0 bases and J lost 0, with 20 bases in between. Germline CDR1 is MNHNS and CDR2 is SASEGT. There are 19 residues in the CDR3.

The chain joins TRBV11-2 to TRBJ2-3, with D maybe TRBD1 (5 bases). Looked up from germline, CDR1 is SGHAT and CDR2 is FQNNGV. The V gene lost 1 base and the J gene lost 2 bases, with 10 bases spanning the gap. The CDR3 totals 15 residues. This CDR3 reads CASSLGTPITDTQYF. The CDR3 nucleotides are TGTGCCAGCAGCTTAGGGACACCGATCACAGATACGCAGTATTTT.

V usage is TRBV5-1 and J usage is TRBJ1-1; a possible D gene is TRBD1 (5 bases). V was cut by 4 bases and J by 11 bases, with 21 bases left in between. Germline CDR1 is SGHRS and CDR2 is YFSETQ. The CDR3 totals 14 residues. CDR3 nucleotide sequence: TGCGCCAGCAGCCAGCAGCAGGGCGTTGTAGGTGCTTTCTTT. Protein product: CASSQQQGVVGAFF.

This clonotype was picked up many times. This chain uses TRBV18 with TRBJ1-5, with D perhaps TRBD1 (5 bases). CDR1 KGHSH and CDR2 LQKENI come from the germline V gene. Trimming removed 6 bases from V and 4 bases from J, with 10 bases in between. This CDR3 is 13 amino acids long. The DNA for the CDR3 is TGTGCCAGCTCGCCGACAGAAAATCAGCCCCAGCATTTT. Residues: CASSPTENQPQHF.

This clonotype was picked up many times. The CDR3 DNA reads TGCAGTGCTAGAGATCGTAACAGATTTAATCAGCCCCAGCATTTT. Its translation is CSARDRNRFNQPQHF. The V gene is TRBV20-1, the J gene TRBJ1-5, with D hard to call. Trimming removed 0 bases from V and 4 bases from J, with 13 bases in between. The germline gives CDR1 DFQATT, CDR2 SNEGSKA (reference sequence). This CDR3 contains 15 residues.

This clonotype occurred many times. The V gene is TRBV12-3 or TRBV12-4, the J gene TRBJ1-2; 8 nucleotides line up with TRBD1. Trimming removed 6 bases from V and 1 base from J; junction bases left unmatched: 7. The CDR3 extends over 15 amino acids. The CDR3 here is CASRGTGAVNYGYTF. The DNA for the CDR3 is TGTGCCAGCAGGGGGACAGGCGCCGTTAACTATGGCTACACCTTC.

In its sample, this clonotype was seen many times. DNA of the CDR3: TGCGCCAGCAGCTTGGCAAACATGAACACTGAAGCTTTCTTT. It yields the protein CASSLANMNTEAFF. The rearrangement links TRBV5-1 to TRBJ1-1; D is uncertain. Trimming stripped 0 bases from V and 0 bases from J, with 6 bases between. CDR3 size: 14 residues. Looked up from germline, CDR1 is SGHRS and CDR2 is YFSETQ.

This clonotype was recorded a few times. This chain joins TRBV6-5 and TRBJ2-7; 7 nucleotides agree with TRBD1. Germline CDR1 is MNHEY and CDR2 is SVGAGI. The junction had 2 bases not matched to a gene; V was cut back by 4 bases and J by 5 bases. This CDR3 has 12 residues. The CDR3: CASSSQGDEQYF. The CDR3 DNA reads as TGTGCCAGCAGTTCCCAGGGGGACGAGCAGTACTTC.

Details on this clonotype: The germline gene is not matched at one end of the junction; a read error may be the cause. The V call is TRBV10-3, the J call TRBJ2-3; TRBD1 might be the D (5 bases). The V gene's germline CDR1 is ENHRY and CDR2 SYGVKD. This CDR3 has 17 amino acids. The CDR3 protein is CAIKSSPGQGRPDTRYF. Here the CDR3 DNA reads TGTGCCATCAAATCCTCCCCTGGCCAGGGCCGACCAGATACGCGGTATTTT.

V and J are TRBV29-1 and TRBJ1-3; 10 nucleotides match TRBD1. Germline CDR1 is SQVTM and CDR2 is ANQGSEA. CDR3 length equals 14 residues. V lost 6 bases to trimming and J lost 4 bases; unmatched junction nucleotides: 6. The CDR3 reads CSVPGQGSGNTIYF. DNA of the CDR3: TGCAGCGTCCCGGGACAGGGGTCCGGAAACACCATATATTTT.

This clonotype was seen at least ten times. This sequence joins TRBV7-6 and TRBJ2-1; 10 bases map to TRBD2. The length of the CDR3 is 18 residues. Germline assignment: CDR1 SGHVS and CDR2 FNYEAQ. J lost 7 bases, V lost 0 bases, and 12 bases had no gene match. The CDR3 sequence: CASSLALRSSGGANEQFF. CDR3 coding DNA: TGTGCCAGCAGCTTAGCGCTCAGATCCAGCGGGGGGGCTAATGAGCAGTTCTTC.

This clonotype was recorded at least ten times. The chain links TRBV5-4 to TRBJ2-3; D is uncertain. The V gene's germline CDR1 is SGHNT and CDR2 YYREEE (reference sequence). CDR3 length: 14 amino acids. V shed 2 bases and J shed 3 bases, with 10 bases lying between them. In DNA, the CDR3 is TGTGCCAGCAGCTTCCAGGCCGGGACAGATACGCAGTATTTT. This codes for CASSFQAGTDTQYF.

This sequence joins TRBV3-1 and TRBJ2-7; D may be TRBD2 (5 bases). Trimming cost V 4 bases and J 3 bases, with 10 bases left between them. The CDR3 length is 13 residues. Germline-derived CDR1 and CDR2 are LGHDT and YNNKEL (reference sequence). Here the CDR3 reads CASSLFGGYEQYF. CDR3 bases: TGTGCCAGCAGCCTCTTTGGAGGCTACGAGCAGTACTTC.

On this clonotype itself: A junction boundary mismatches the germline segment, possibly from a read error. The chain uses TRBV4-2 and TRBJ2-6; no reliable D call. The germline V gene encodes CDR1 LGHNA and CDR2 YNFKEQ. The CDR3 length is 18 residues. The CDR3 sequence is CASSEESDSYSGANVLTF. The CDR3 region has the DNA TGTGCCAGCAGCGAAGAGAGCGACTCCTACTCTGGGGCCAACGTCCTGACTTTC.

At least ten counts were recorded for this clonotype. V usage is TRBV10-3 and J usage is TRBJ2-1; 10 nucleotides line up with TRBD2. Trimming took 0 bases from V and 9 from J; bases not matched to a gene: 11. The CDR3 runs to 17 residues. Germline V lookup: CDR1 ENHRY, CDR2 SYGVKD. This CDR3 reads CAISESLAGAINGEQFF. The CDR3 DNA reads TGTGCCATCAGTGAGTCCCTAGCGGGGGCCATTAACGGTGAGCAGTTCTTC.

This clonotype came up a few times. The chain couples TRBV7-8 to TRBJ2-3; either TRBD1 or TRBD2 may fit D (5 bases each). Germline V gene lookup returns CDR1 SGHVS and CDR2 FQNEAQ. The CDR3 spans 15 residues. With 7 bases removed from V and 1 base from J, the gap between germline ends came to 15 bases. The CDR3 region has the DNA TGTGCCAGCACCAGAGGGGCCTTACGCACAGATACGCAGTATTTT. It encodes CASTRGALRTDTQYF.